The clone carrying this TCR beta chain was picked up many times. Its antigen is currently unknown. A universal primer site was incorporated via template switching, and the cDNA contained unique molecular identifiers. TCRdb called the 5' RACE reads again in MiXCR, with one record for every CDR3 protein. Counted here are 450,000 or so distinct CDR3 sequences, roughly an eighth occurring once; the ten biggest clones make up 0.95% to 1%. The sample comes from a study of identical twins. Study-level findings and limits: Recombination models fit unrelated individuals' TCR alpha sharing but underestimated twins'. Researchers reported excess low generation probability among twin-shared out-of-frame alpha sequences.

The ends were cut back, 1 base at V and 1 base at J, with 6 bases in the middle. Germline V CDR1 and CDR2: LGHNT, FRNRAP. The CDR3 runs to 14 residues. These data were also filed under a second study, of yellow fever vaccine responses in identical twins.

This sequence joins TRBV12-5 and TRBJ2-3, with D tentatively TRBD2 (6 bases). Source material: CD4+ T cells sorted from blood. The source of this sequence is a woman between 18 and 29 years old in good health. The CDR3 DNA reads as TGTGCTAGTGGTTTGGGGGGGGGCACAGATACGCAGTATTTT. This gives the protein CASGLGGGTDTQYF. Filled out from reference TRBV12-5 and TRBJ2-3, the complete variable domain reads DARVTQTPRHKVTEMGQEVTMRCQPILGHNTVFWYRQTMMQGLELLAYFRNRAPLDDSGMPKDRFSAEMPDATLATLKIQPSEPRDSAVYFCASGLGGGTDTQYFGPGTRLTVL.